This TCR beta chain was profiled in a study of control samples from healthy donors and cancer patients. Produced via immunoSEQ multiplex PCR; TCRdb's table is partial and in-frame only. The table lists roughly 9,200 clones, 75% to 95% of them singletons, with nearly 20% in the top ten. Trimming took off 5 bases at V and 4 bases at J, with 6 bases between the two ends. This CDR3 has 12 amino acids. Germline V gene sequence: CDR1 LNHNV, CDR2 YYDKDF (reference sequence). The chain employs TRBV15 and TRBJ1-5, with D maybe TRBD1 (5 bases). Sequencing used PBMCs. The receptor comes from a man aged 55 to 70 with colorectal cancer. CDR3 DNA: TGTGCCACCAGCCGGGGGAATCAGCCCCAGCATTTT. The encoded protein is CATSRGNQPQHF.